The rows below give T cell receptor beta chains drawn from one sample of a study of cytomegalovirus exposure and HLA in healthy donors. The method was immunoSEQ multiplex PCR; TCRdb's version includes in-frame clones alone and lacks a portion of them. The table has fewer than 120,000 clones, over 65% seen once. The sample comprised PBMCs. These receptors all stem from a woman aged 30 to 39 in good health and CMV-seronegative. CDR3s include the opening cysteine and the closing phenylalanine or tryptophan. The D gene is left open where the match is weak. Clone size is stated in some rows and not others, as once, few, many or a class when expanded.

j_gene,abundance,v_gene,d_gene,CDR3aa,CDR3nt
TRBJ1-2,few,TRBV6-5,-,CASSRTVNYGYTF,TGTGCCAGCAGTCGGACAGTTAACTATGGCTACACCTTC
TRBJ2-7,-,TRBV29-1,-,CSAGGPYEQYF,TGCAGCGCCGGGGGACCCTACGAGCAGTACTTC
TRBJ2-5,-,TRBV6-5,TRBD1,CASSPGQGWETQYF,TGTGCCAGCAGTCCCGGACAGGGCTGGGAGACCCAGTACTTC
TRBJ1-5,once,TRBV5-1,-,CASSPGGNQPQHF,TGCGCCAGCAGCCCAGGCGGCAATCAGCCCCAGCATTTT
TRBJ1-1,-,TRBV9,-,CASSQETGEVEAFF,TGTGCCAGCAGCCAAGAGACAGGCGAGGTTGAAGCTTTCTTT
TRBJ2-3,-,TRBV7-2,-,CASSLDRGDTQYF,TGTGCCAGCAGCTTAGACCGGGGGGATACGCAGTATTTT
TRBJ2-2,few,TRBV6-4,TRBD1,CASSGTGGTGELFF,TGTGCCAGCAGCGGGACAGGGGGCACCGGGGAGCTGTTTTTT
TRBJ1-1,-,TRBV11-2,-,CASSLGQTEAFF,TGTGCCAGCAGCTTAGGCCAGACTGAAGCTTTCTTT
TRBJ1-1,-,TRBV19,TRBD1,CASRGTGRNTEAFF,TGTGCCAGTAGGGGGACAGGGAGGAACACTGAAGCTTTCTTT
TRBJ2-5,once,TRBV7-3,TRBD2,CASSLIGGQETQYF,TGTGCCAGCAGCCTAATCGGGGGGCAAGAGACCCAGTACTTC
TRBJ2-5,-,TRBV29-1,TRBD1,CSVRGQAQETQYF,TGCAGCGTTCGGGGACAGGCGCAAGAGACCCAGTACTTC
TRBJ1-1,once,TRBV7-2,TRBD1,CASSLTGGITEAFF,TGTGCCAGCAGCTTGACAGGGGGGATCACTGAAGCTTTCTTT
TRBJ2-5,-,TRBV30,-,CAWSVGGVRSETQYF,TGTGCCTGGAGTGTAGGGGGGGTCAGGAGTGAGACCCAGTACTTC
TRBJ2-2,-,TRBV5-1,-,CASSLRGELFF,TGCGCCAGCAGCTTGCGGGGGGAGCTGTTTTTT
TRBJ1-2,-,TRBV5-1,TRBD1,CASSLDAGGYGYTF,TGCGCCAGCAGCTTGGACGCAGGGGGCTATGGCTACACCTTC
TRBJ2-5,once,TRBV4-3,-,CASSHKQRQETQYF,TGCGCCAGCAGCCATAAACAGCGGCAAGAGACCCAGTACTTC
TRBJ1-1,-,TRBV6-4,TRBD1,CASSPGQGGTEAFF,TGTGCCAGCAGTCCGGGACAGGGGGGCACTGAAGCTTTCTTT
TRBJ1-1,-,TRBV7-2,TRBD1,CASSWRGTGTEAFF,TGTGCCAGCAGCTGGCGGGGGACAGGGACTGAAGCTTTCTTT
TRBJ2-7,-,TRBV6-1,TRBD1,CASRGQGYYEQYF,TGTGCCAGCAGGGGACAGGGCTACTACGAGCAGTACTTC
TRBJ2-1,-,TRBV11-2,-,CASSRLSPLVF,TGTGCCAGCAGCCGGTTAAGTCCCCTAGTCTTC
TRBJ1-2,-,TRBV30,-,CAGRTFNYGYTF,TGTGCCGGACGGACTTTTAACTATGGCTACACCTTC
TRBJ1-2,-,TRBV30,-,CAWRGQDIANYGYTF,TGTGCCTGGAGGGGCCAGGACATTGCTAACTATGGCTACACCTTC
TRBJ1-1,-,TRBV14,-,CASSAAPPRDTEAFF,TGTGCCAGCAGTGCGGCTCCTCCCAGGGACACTGAAGCTTTCTTT
TRBJ2-4,-,TRBV4-1,TRBD1,CASSQDRDRAKNIQYF,TGCGCCAGCAGCCAAGATCGGGACAGAGCCAAAAACATTCAGTACTTC
TRBJ1-6,-,TRBV28,-,CASSWSPERNSPLHF,TGTGCCAGCAGTTGGAGCCCTGAGCGGAATTCACCCCTCCACTTT